This T cell receptor beta chain was identified during a study of CD8 T cells in ankylosing spondylitis. Study-wide results and caveats: The authors found the disease-linked clones to be CD8+ and relatively rare in peripheral blood. Seemingly characteristic of ankylosing spondylitis blood was a TCR beta motif consisting of about 8 highly homologous variants. Previously reported in reactive arthritis synovial fluid and blood were some of the motif variants.

CDR1 MGHRA and CDR2 YSYEKL come from the germline V gene. This CDR3 is 16 amino acids long. V was pared by 0 bases and J by 4 bases, with 10 bases between. This clonotype was counted between two and nine times. The antigen is undetermined. The authors made TCR beta libraries by quantitative 5'-RACE with molecular barcodes. In TCRdb, the 5' RACE reads were re-called with MiXCR into one record per CDR3 protein. The repertoire holds 200,000 to 250,000 distinct CDR3 sequences, with roughly 18% as singletons. The TCR sequence derives from a male donor with ankylosing spondylitis. V is TRBV4-1 and J is TRBJ2-6; D gene unclear. Specimen: blood, either unsorted or a sorted T cell fraction (not recorded which). The CDR3, as DNA: TGCGCCAGCAGCCAAGATGCAATCACCGGGGCCAACGTCCTGACTTTC. Translated: CASSQDAITGANVLTF.